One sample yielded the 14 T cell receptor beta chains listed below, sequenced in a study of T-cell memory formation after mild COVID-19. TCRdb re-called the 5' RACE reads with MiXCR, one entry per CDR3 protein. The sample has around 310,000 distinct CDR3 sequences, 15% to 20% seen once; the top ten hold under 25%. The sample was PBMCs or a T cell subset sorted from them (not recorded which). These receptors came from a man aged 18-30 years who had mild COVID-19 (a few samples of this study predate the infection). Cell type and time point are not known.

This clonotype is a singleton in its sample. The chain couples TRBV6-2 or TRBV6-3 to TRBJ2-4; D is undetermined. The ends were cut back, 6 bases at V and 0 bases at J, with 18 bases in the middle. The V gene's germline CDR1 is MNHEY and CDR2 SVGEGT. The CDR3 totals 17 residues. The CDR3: CASRPVRTNLAKNIQYF. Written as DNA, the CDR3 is TGTGCCAGCAGACCCGTTCGGACCAACCTAGCCAAAAACATTCAGTACTTC.

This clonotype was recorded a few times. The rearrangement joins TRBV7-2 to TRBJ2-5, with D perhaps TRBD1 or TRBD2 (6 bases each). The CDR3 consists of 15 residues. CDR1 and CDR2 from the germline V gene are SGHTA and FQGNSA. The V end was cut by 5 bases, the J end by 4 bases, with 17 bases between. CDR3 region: CASSPTGGLGETQYF. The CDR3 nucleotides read TGTGCCAGCAGCCCCACCGGGGGCCTGGGAGAGACCCAGTACTTC.

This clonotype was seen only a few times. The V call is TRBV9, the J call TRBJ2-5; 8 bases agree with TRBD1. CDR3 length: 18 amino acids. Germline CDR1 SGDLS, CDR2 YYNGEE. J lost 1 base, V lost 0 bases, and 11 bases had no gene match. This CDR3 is CASSVGGPGTGAQETQYF. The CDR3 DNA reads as TGTGCCAGCAGCGTAGGAGGGCCGGGGACAGGAGCCCAAGAGACCCAGTACTTC.

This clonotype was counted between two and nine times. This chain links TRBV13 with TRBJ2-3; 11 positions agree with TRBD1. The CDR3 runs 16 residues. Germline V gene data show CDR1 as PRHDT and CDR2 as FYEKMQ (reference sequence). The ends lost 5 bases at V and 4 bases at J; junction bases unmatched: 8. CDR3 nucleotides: TGTGCCAGCAGCCGGTGGACAGGGGGCGAGTCAGATACGCAGTATTTT. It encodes CASSRWTGGESDTQYF. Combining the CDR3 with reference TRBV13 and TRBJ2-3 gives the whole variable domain AAGVIQSPRHLIKEKRETATLKCYPIPRHDTVYWYQQGPGQDPQFLISFYEKMQSDKGSIPDRFSAQQFSDYHSELNMSSLELGDSALYFCASSRWTGGESDTQYFGPGTRLTVL.

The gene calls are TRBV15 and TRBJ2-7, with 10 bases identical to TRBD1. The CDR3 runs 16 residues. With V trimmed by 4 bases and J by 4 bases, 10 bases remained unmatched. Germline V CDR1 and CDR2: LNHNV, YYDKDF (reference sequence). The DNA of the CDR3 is TGTGCCACCAGCAACCCAACCGGACAGGGGGGATACGAGCAGTACTTC. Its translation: CATSNPTGQGGYEQYF.

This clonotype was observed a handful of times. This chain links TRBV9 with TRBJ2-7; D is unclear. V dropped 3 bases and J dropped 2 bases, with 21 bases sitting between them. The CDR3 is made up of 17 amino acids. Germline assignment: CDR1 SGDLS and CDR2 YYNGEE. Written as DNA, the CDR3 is TGTGCCAGCAGCGCTCCCCGCCTCGGCCACAAGCCCTACGAGCAGTACGTC. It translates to CASSAPRLGHKPYEQYV.

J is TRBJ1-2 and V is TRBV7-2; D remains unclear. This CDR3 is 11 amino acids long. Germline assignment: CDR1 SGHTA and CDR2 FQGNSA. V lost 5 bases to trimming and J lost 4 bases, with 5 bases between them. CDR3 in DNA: TGTGCCAGCAGCCCGCTCTATGGCTACACCTTC. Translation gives CASSPLYGYTF.

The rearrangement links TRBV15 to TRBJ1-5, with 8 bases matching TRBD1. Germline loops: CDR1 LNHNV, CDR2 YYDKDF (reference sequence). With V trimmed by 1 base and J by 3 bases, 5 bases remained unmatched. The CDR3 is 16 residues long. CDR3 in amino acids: CATSRGTGLNNQPQHF. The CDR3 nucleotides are TGTGCCACCAGCAGAGGGACAGGGTTGAACAATCAGCCCCAGCATTTT. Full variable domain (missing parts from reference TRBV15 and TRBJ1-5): DAMVIQNPRYQVTQFGKPVTLSCSQTLNHNVMYWYQQKSSQAPKLLFHYYDKDFNNEADTPDNFQSRRPNTSFCFLDIRSPGLGDTAMYLCATSRGTGLNNQPQHFGDGTRLSIL.

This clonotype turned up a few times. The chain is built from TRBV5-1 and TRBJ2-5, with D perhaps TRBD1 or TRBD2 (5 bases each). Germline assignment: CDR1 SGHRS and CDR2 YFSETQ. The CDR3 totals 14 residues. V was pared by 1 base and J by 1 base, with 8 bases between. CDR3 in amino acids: CASSLLGTQETQYF. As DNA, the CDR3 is TGCGCCAGCAGCTTGCTTGGGACCCAAGAGACCCAGTACTTC.

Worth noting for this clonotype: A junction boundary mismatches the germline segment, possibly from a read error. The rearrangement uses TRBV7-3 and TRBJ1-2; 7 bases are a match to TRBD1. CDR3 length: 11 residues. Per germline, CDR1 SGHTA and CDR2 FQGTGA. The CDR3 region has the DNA TGTGCCAGCAGCGACACAGGGGAGGTGCACTTC. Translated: CASSDTGEVHF.

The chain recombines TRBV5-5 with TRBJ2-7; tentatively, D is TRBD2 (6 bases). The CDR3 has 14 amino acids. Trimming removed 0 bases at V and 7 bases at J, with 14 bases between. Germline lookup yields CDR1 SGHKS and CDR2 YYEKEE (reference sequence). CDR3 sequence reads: CASSLADGRREQYF. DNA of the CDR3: TGTGCCAGCAGCTTGGCTGACGGGAGACGGGAGCAGTACTTC.

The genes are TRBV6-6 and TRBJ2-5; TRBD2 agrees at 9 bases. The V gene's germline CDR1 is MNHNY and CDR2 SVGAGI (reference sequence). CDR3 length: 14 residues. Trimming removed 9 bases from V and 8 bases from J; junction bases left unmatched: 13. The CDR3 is CASANPGLAVTQYF. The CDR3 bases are TGTGCCAGTGCTAACCCGGGACTAGCCGTAACCCAGTACTTC.

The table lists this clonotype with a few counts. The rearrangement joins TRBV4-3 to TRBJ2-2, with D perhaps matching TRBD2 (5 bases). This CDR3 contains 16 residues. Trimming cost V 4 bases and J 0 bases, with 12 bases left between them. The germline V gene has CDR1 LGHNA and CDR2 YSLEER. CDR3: CASSLGVLANTGELFF. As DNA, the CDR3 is TGCGCCAGCAGCCTGGGAGTTCTCGCGAACACCGGGGAGCTGTTTTTT.

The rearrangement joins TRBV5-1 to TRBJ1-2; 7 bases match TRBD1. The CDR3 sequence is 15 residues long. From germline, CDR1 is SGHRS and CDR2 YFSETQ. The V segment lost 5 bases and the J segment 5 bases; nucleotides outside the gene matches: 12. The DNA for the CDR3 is TGCGCCAGCAGACCGGACGGGACAGAGTCGTATGGCTACACCTTC. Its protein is CASRPDGTESYGYTF.